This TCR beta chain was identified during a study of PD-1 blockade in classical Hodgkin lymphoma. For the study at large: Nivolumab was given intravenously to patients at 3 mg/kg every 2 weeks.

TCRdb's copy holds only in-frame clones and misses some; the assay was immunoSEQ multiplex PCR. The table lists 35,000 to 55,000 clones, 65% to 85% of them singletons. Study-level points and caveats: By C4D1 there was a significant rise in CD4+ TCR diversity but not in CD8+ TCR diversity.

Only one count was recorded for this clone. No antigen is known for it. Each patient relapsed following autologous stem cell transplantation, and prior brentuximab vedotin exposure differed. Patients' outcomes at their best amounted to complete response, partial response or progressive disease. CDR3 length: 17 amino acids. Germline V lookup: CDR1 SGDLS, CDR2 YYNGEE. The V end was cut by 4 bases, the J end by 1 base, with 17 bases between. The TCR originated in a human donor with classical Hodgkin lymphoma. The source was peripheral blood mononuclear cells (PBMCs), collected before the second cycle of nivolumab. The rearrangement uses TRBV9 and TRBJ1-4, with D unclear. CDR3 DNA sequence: TGTGCCAGCAGCTCCCTCATCGAAGACAAAACTAATGAAAAACTGTTTTTT. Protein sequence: CASSSLIEDKTNEKLFF. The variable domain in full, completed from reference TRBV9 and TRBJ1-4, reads DSGVTQTPKHLITATGQRVTLRCSPRSGDLSVYWYQQSLDQGLQFLIQYYNGEERAKGNILERFSAQQFPDLHSELNLSSLELGDSALYFCASSSLIEDKTNEKLFFGSGTQLSVL.